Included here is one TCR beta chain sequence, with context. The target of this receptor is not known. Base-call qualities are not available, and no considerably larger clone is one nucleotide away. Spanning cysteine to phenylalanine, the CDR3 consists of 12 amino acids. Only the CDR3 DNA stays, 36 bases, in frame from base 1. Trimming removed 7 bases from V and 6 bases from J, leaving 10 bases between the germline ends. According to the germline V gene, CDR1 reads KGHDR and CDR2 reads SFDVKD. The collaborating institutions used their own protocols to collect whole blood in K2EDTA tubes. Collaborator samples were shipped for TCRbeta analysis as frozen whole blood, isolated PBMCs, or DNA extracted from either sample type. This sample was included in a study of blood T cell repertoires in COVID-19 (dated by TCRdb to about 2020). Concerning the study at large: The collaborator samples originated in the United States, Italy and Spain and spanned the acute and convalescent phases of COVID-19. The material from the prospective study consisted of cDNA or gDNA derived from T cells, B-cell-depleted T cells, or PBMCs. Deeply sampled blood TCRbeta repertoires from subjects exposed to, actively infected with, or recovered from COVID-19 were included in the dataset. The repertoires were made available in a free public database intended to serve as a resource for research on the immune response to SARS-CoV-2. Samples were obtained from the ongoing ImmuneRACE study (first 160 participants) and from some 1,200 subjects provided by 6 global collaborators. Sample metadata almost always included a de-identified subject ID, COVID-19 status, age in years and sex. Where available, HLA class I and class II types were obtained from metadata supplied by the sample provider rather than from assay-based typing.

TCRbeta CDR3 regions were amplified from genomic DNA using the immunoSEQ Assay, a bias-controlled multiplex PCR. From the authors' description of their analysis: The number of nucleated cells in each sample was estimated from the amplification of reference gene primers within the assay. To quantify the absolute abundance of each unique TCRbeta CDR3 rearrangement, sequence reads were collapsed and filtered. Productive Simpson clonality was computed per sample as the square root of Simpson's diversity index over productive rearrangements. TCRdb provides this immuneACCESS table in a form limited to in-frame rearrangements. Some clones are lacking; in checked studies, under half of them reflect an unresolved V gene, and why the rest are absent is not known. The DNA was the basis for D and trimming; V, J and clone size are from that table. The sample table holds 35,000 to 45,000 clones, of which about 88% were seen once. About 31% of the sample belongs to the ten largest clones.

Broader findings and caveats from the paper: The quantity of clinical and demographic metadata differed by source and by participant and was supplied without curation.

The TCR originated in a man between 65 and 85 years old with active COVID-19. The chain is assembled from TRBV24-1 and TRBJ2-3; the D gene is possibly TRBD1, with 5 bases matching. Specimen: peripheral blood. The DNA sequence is TGTGCCACCAGCCAGTACAGGGATACGCAGTATTTT. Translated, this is CATSQYRDTQYF.